The present T cell receptor beta chain was sequenced within a study of T cells in Graves' hyperthyroidism and ophthalmopathy. Points from the study as a whole: Median prediction lead before ophthalmopathy onset was 6.5 months with the model. Through a model of 13 V-J features, ophthalmopathy was separated from stable hyperthyroidism. Most thyroid clonotypes that were expanded above 0.001 also turned up in blood.

There are 17 residues in the CDR3. Trimming took off 6 bases at V and 7 bases at J, with 22 bases between the two ends. Germline-derived CDR1 and CDR2 are SGHAT and FQDESV (reference sequence). Amplification of TCR beta CDR3 regions used RNA as the template. The TCR CDR3 first-round RT-PCR relied on the HTBI primer set. TCRdb re-analysed the multiplex PCR reads in MiXCR, keeping a single row per CDR3 protein. The table lists 550,000 to 700,000 distinct CDR3 sequences, 40% to 55% of them singletons, with under 20% in the top ten. Investigators excluded patients with uncontrolled infection, other autoimmune disease, pregnancy or lactation. This clonotype came up many times. What it recognizes is unknown.

The receptor comes from an adult woman with Graves' disease, either hyperthyroidism or ophthalmopathy (not recorded which). What was sequenced was peripheral blood or thyroid tissue (not recorded which). The chain has TRBV11-1 and TRBJ1-6; tentative D call: TRBD1 (6 bases). This chain's CDR3 is CASRRGQTITLNSPLHF. The CDR3 DNA is TGTGCCAGCAGGAGAGGACAGACCATCACCCTCAATTCACCCCTCCACTTT.